Below, 30 T cell receptor beta chains from the same sample are listed, as sequenced in a study of cytomegalovirus exposure and HLA in healthy donors. Researchers ran the PCR with 60 Vbeta and 13 Jbeta primers. TCRdb's table, derived via immunoSEQ multiplex PCR, lists solely in-frame clones and lacks some. The table records about 150,000 clones, about 85% of them present only once. Input material: PBMCs. The receptors originated from a man aged 18 to 30 in good health and CMV-seronegative.

The J gene is TRBJ2-4, the V gene TRBV28; no clear D gene. CDR3 length equals 15 residues. Germline-derived CDR1 and CDR2 are MDHEN and SYDVKM. V gave up 8 bases and J gave up 4 bases, with 18 bases separating them. DNA for the CDR3: TGTGCCAGCCGTGGGTCAGCGCGAATAAAAAACATTCAGTACTTC. Amino acids: CASRGSARIKNIQYF. The variable domain in full, completed from reference TRBV28 and TRBJ2-4, reads DVKVTQSSRYLVKRTGEKVFLECVQDMDHENMFWYRQDPGLGLRLIYFSYDVKMKEKGDIPEGYSVSREKKERFSLILESASTNQTSMYLCASRGSARIKNIQYFGAGTRLSVL.

A few counts support this clone. The J gene is TRBJ2-3, the V gene TRBV4-2; 10 bases match TRBD2. Germline V gene data show CDR1 as LGHNA and CDR2 as YNFKEQ. The trim removed 0 bases at V and 3 bases at J, leaving 6 bases unmatched. The CDR3 has 17 residues. The CDR3 sequence: CASSQDWSGGATDTQYF. Written as DNA, the CDR3 is TGTGCCAGCAGCCAAGATTGGAGCGGGGGGGCAACAGATACGCAGTATTTT.

The V call is TRBV5-6, the J call TRBJ1-4; 9 nucleotides agree with TRBD1. Germline V gives CDR1 SGHDT, CDR2 YYEEEE. With 1 base clipped from V and 6 bases from J, the junction kept 4 bases outside the gene matches. This CDR3 is built from 15 residues. The CDR3 region is CASSLLRDRDEKLFF. For the CDR3, the DNA is TGTGCCAGCAGCTTGCTCCGGGACAGGGATGAAAAACTGTTTTTT.

The chain has TRBV4-1 and TRBJ1-2, with 7 bases matching TRBD1. With 0 bases clipped from V and 2 bases from J, the junction kept 15 bases outside the gene matches. Germline values: CDR1 MGHRA, CDR2 YSYEKL. The CDR3 contains 19 residues. CDR3 in DNA: TGCGCCAGCAGCCAAGATCCCCGGGCAGGGGGATCTATCAACTATGGCTACACCTTC. This translates into CASSQDPRAGGSINYGYTF.

The V and J genes are TRBV27 and TRBJ2-3, with 14 nucleotides matching TRBD2. Germline loops: CDR1 MNHEY, CDR2 SMNVEV (reference sequence). This CDR3 region has 14 residues. Trimming at V came to 3 bases and at J to 8 bases, leaving 1 base not matched to a gene. The CDR3 reads CASSFGTSGGTQYF. CDR3 nucleotides: TGTGCCAGCAGTTTCGGGACTAGCGGGGGTACGCAGTATTTT.

This sequence joins TRBV6-1 and TRBJ2-2; D is ambiguous. The CDR3 runs to 15 residues. Trimming pared 2 bases from V and 0 bases from J, leaving 7 bases between. Per the germline V gene, CDR1 is MNHNS and CDR2 is SASEGT. CDR3 in amino acids: CASSEMAANTGELFF. The CDR3, as DNA: TGTGCCAGCAGTGAAATGGCCGCGAACACCGGGGAGCTGTTTTTT.

The rearrangement links TRBV6-6 to TRBJ2-7, with D possibly matching TRBD1 (6 bases). Trimming left V 0 bases short and J 0 bases short, with 12 bases between. This CDR3 has 16 amino acids. Germline CDR1 MNHNY, CDR2 SVGAGI (reference sequence). The CDR3 is CASSYSRGGTSYEQYF. CDR3 DNA sequence: TGTGCCAGCAGTTACTCCAGAGGGGGAACCTCCTACGAGCAGTACTTC.

CDR3 DNA: TGTGCCAGCAGCCCGACTAGCGGGGGATACAATGAGCAGTTCTTC. Protein sequence: CASSPTSGGYNEQFF. This chain joins TRBV6-6 and TRBJ2-1, with 12 positions matching TRBD2. V dropped 6 bases and J dropped 4; count of bases not matched to a gene: 4. The length of the CDR3 is 15 residues. The germline V gene encodes CDR1 MNHNY and CDR2 SVGAGI (reference sequence).

The chain links TRBV10-3 to TRBJ2-1; 9 bases agree with TRBD1. This CDR3 spans 17 amino acids. The germline V gene encodes CDR1 ENHRY and CDR2 SYGVKD. V was clipped by 4 bases and J by 2 bases; unmatched bases: 9. The CDR3: CAISGPGQGKTYNEQFF. The CDR3 DNA follows: TGTGCCATCAGTGGGCCGGGACAGGGAAAGACCTACAATGAGCAGTTCTTC.

This chain connects TRBV7-2 to TRBJ2-2; 8 bases match TRBD1. V was pared by 4 bases and J by 7 bases, with 8 bases of the junction left unmatched. There are 15 residues in the CDR3. In germline, CDR1 is SGHTA, CDR2 FQGNSA. The CDR3 coding sequence is TGTGCCAGCAGCTCGCAGGGGGCGTCGGGCGGGGAGCTGTTTTTT. Its protein product is CASSSQGASGGELFF.

The gene calls are TRBV7-9 and TRBJ2-7; a possible D gene is TRBD1 (7 bases). Trimming pared 8 bases from V and 2 bases from J, leaving 13 bases between. The CDR3 extends over 13 amino acids. Germline CDR1 and CDR2: SEHNR and FQNEAQ (reference sequence). In nucleotides, the CDR3 is TGTGCCAGCTCGGCAGGGGGGACCTACGAGCAGTACTTC. Its protein is CASSAGGTYEQYF. Full variable domain (remainder filled in from reference TRBV7-9 and TRBJ2-7): DTGVSQNPRHKITKRGQNVTFRCDPISEHNRLYWYRQTLGQGPEFLTYFQNEAQLEKSRLLSDRFSAERPKGSFSTLEIQRTEQGDSAMYLCASSAGGTYEQYFGPGTRLTVT.

J is TRBJ2-7 and V is TRBV5-1; TRBD1 is a possible D gene (6 bases). The CDR3 totals 16 residues. V was shortened by 4 bases and J by 2 bases, with 19 bases between the two germline ends. The germline V gene encodes CDR1 SGHRS and CDR2 YFSETQ. The CDR3, as DNA: TGCGCCAGCAGCGCCCGAGGACAGCCGGACGCCTACGAGCAGTACTTC. Amino acids: CASSARGQPDAYEQYF.

The V call is TRBV21-1, the J call TRBJ2-2; whether TRBD1, the table's D call, matches the DNA was not checked. TRBV21-1 is a pseudogene locus. The CDR3 extends over 17 amino acids. This CDR3 is CASSKVTGRKNTGELFF. Written as DNA, the CDR3 is TGTGCCAGCAGCAAAGTTACAGGGCGAAAGAACACCGGGGAGCTGTTTTTT.

This sequence joins TRBV25-1 and TRBJ1-5, with 8 bases matching TRBD1. The CDR3 covers 14 residues. Germline CDR1 reads MGHDK; CDR2 reads SYGVNS. J was trimmed by 4 bases and V by 6 bases; bases with no gene match: 5. DNA of the CDR3: TGTGCCAGCAGAAGGACAGGGAATAATCAGCCCCAGCATTTT. Amino acid sequence: CASRRTGNNQPQHF.

The chain couples TRBV28 to TRBJ2-3, with 7 positions matching TRBD1. Germline V lookup: CDR1 MDHEN, CDR2 SYDVKM. V lost 8 bases to trimming and J lost 4 bases; unmatched junction nucleotides: 9. The CDR3 has 14 residues. The CDR3 nucleotides are TGTGCCAGCGAACTTAGAGGGGGCCCAGATACGCAGTATTTT. It codes for CASELRGGPDTQYF.

The rearrangement links TRBV7-3 to TRBJ2-1; D might be TRBD2 (6 bases). Germline loops: CDR1 SGHTA, CDR2 FQGTGA. The CDR3 sequence is 15 residues long. Trimming left V 5 bases short and J 5 bases short, with 16 bases between. The CDR3: CASSVSGPEDNEQFF. The CDR3 DNA sequence: TGTGCCAGCAGCGTTAGCGGCCCCGAAGACAATGAGCAGTTCTTC.

V and J are TRBV9 and TRBJ1-4; D unresolved. Germline CDR1 reads SGDLS; CDR2 reads YYNGEE. Trimming took off 0 bases at V and 3 bases at J, with 6 bases between the two ends. The CDR3 contains 14 residues. CDR3 sequence (DNA): TGTGCCAGCAGCGTAGACCAGGCTAATGAAAAACTGTTTTTT. Protein sequence: CASSVDQANEKLFF.

The gene calls are TRBV5-5 and TRBJ1-2, with no clear D. CDR3 length: 16 residues. Trimming removed 0 bases from V and 2 bases from J, with 14 bases in between. The germline V gene has CDR1 SGHKS and CDR2 YYEKEE (reference sequence). In DNA, the CDR3 is TGTGCCAGCAGCTTGGCCTGGAGCCTCACAAACTATGGCTACACCTTC. This translates into CASSLAWSLTNYGYTF.

This rearrangement joins TRBV15 to TRBJ2-2; 8 nucleotides line up with TRBD2. V lost 0 bases and J lost 7; bases outside the gene matches: 7. Germline V gene lookup returns CDR1 LNHNV and CDR2 YYDKDF (reference sequence). This CDR3 has 16 residues. The CDR3 DNA sequence: TGTGCCACCAGCAGAGAGACAGCGGGGGTTTACGGGGAGCTGTTTTTT. It translates to CATSRETAGVYGELFF. The full variable domain, in which reference TRBV15 and TRBJ2-2 provide the parts outside the CDR3, is DAMVIQNPRYQVTQFGKPVTLSCSQTLNHNVMYWYQQKSSQAPKLLFHYYDKDFNNEADTPDNFQSRRPNTSFCFLDIRSPGLGDTAMYLCATSRETAGVYGELFFGEGSRLTVL.

CDR3 residues: CASSRSQGLNEKLFF. The CDR3 region has the DNA TGTGCCAGCAGCCGCAGTCAGGGATTGAATGAAAAACTGTTTTTT. The rearrangement links TRBV9 to TRBJ1-4; maybe TRBD1 (5 bases). V gave up 4 bases and J gave up 5 bases, with 15 bases separating them. CDR3 length equals 15 residues. Germline CDR1 reads SGDLS; CDR2 reads YYNGEE.

J is TRBJ1-5 and V is TRBV28; D remains ambiguous. Trimming removed 7 bases from V and 2 bases from J, with 21 bases in between. The CDR3 spans 17 residues. Germline CDR1 is MDHEN and CDR2 is SYDVKM. The CDR3, as DNA: TGTGCCAGCACCACCCGGGTTTCCCGGCGGGGCAATCAGCCCCAGCATTTT. Translating it yields CASTTRVSRRGNQPQHF.

The chain employs TRBV29-1 and TRBJ2-2, with a possible D match to TRBD2 (6 bases). The length of the CDR3 is 14 residues. The germline V and J ends were trimmed by 5 bases and 2 bases, with 12 bases remaining between them. CDR1 SQVTM and CDR2 ANQGSEA come from the germline V gene. The CDR3 DNA sequence: TGCAGCGTTCAGGGACTTCTAAACACCGGGGAGCTGTTTTTT. Its protein product is CSVQGLLNTGELFF.

J is TRBJ2-3 and V is TRBV7-6, with 8 nucleotides matching TRBD1. The CDR3 extends over 15 amino acids. CDR1 is SGHVS, CDR2 FNYEAQ, per germline. V lost 5 bases, J lost 6 bases, and 10 bases stayed unmatched. CDR3 bases: TGTGCCAGCAGCCCCAGGACAGGGCCACCGGATACGCAGTATTTT. Translated, it gives CASSPRTGPPDTQYF.

This chain uses TRBV5-1 with TRBJ1-6, with 10 bases identical to TRBD1. Germline assignment: CDR1 SGHRS and CDR2 YFSETQ. The CDR3 consists of 18 residues. V lost 0 bases to trimming and J lost 0 bases; unmatched junction nucleotides: 3. The CDR3 DNA reads as TGCGCCAGCAGCTTGGAGCGGACAGGGGGCTCCTATAATTCACCCCTCCACTTT. It translates to CASSLERTGGSYNSPLHF.

V usage is TRBV5-5 and J usage is TRBJ1-2; possible D gene TRBD1, 5 bases. The CDR3 is 13 amino acids. Germline assignment: CDR1 SGHKS and CDR2 YYEKEE (reference sequence). Trimming stripped 0 bases from V and 8 bases from J, with 11 bases between. In nucleotides, the CDR3 is TGTGCCAGCAGCTTGGCGCGGGGGTTCGGCTACACCTTC. Its protein product is CASSLARGFGYTF.

The chain employs TRBV27 and TRBJ2-7, with 9 bases lining up with TRBD1. The CDR3 extends over 15 amino acids. The V gene's germline CDR1 is MNHEY and CDR2 SMNVEV (reference sequence). J lost 1 base, V lost 5 bases, and 6 bases had no gene match. The CDR3 nucleotides are TGTGCCAGCAGTCCCCCGGGACAGGGTTCCTACGAGCAGTACTTC. Its protein is CASSPPGQGSYEQYF.

CDR3 residues: CASSVREGLNEQFF. CDR3 sequence (DNA): TGTGCCAGCAGTGTGCGGGAGGGCCTGAATGAGCAGTTCTTC. The chain joins TRBV6-4 to TRBJ2-1; 9 bases are a match to TRBD2. The germline V gene encodes CDR1 MRHNA and CDR2 SNTAGT. The V segment lost 4 bases and the J segment 7 bases; nucleotides outside the gene matches: 5. The CDR3 is made up of 14 amino acids.

The chain joins TRBV7-9 to TRBJ2-3, with a weak D call TRBD1 (6 bases). Germline values: CDR1 SEHNR, CDR2 FQNEAQ (reference sequence). This CDR3 is 17 amino acids long. V shed 3 bases and J shed 4 bases, with 20 bases lying between them. CDR3 DNA: TGTGCCAGCAGCTTCATCCTACAGGGACCGGTGCCAGATACGCAGTATTTT. Amino acids: CASSFILQGPVPDTQYF.

The rearrangement uses TRBV9 and TRBJ2-2; the D is unclear. The germline V and J ends were trimmed by 0 bases and 6 bases, with 9 bases remaining between them. Germline lookup yields CDR1 SGDLS and CDR2 YYNGEE. CDR3 size: 14 residues. The chain's CDR3 is CASSVGPVAGELFF. The CDR3 coding sequence is TGTGCCAGCAGCGTAGGGCCAGTTGCCGGGGAGCTGTTTTTT.

CDR3 in DNA: TGCAGTGGCACAGGGGCCAATGAGCAGTTCTTC. As protein: CSGTGANEQFF. This rearrangement joins TRBV20-1 to TRBJ2-1, with 7 positions matching TRBD1. CDR1 DFQATT and CDR2 SNEGSKA come from the germline V gene (reference sequence). The V segment lost 7 bases and the J segment 6 bases; nucleotides outside the gene matches: 3. This CDR3 has 11 residues.